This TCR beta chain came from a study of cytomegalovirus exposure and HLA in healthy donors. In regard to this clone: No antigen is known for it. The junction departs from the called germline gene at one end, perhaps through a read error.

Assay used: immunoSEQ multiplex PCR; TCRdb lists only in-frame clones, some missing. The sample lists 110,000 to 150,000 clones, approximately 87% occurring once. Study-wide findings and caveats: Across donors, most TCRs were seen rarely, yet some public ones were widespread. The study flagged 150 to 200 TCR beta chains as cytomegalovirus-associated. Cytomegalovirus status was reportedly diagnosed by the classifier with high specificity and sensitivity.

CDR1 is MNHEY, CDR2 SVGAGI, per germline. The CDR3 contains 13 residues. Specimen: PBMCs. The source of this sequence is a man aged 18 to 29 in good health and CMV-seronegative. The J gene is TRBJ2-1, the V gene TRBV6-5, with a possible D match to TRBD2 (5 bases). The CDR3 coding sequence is TGTGCCAGCAGTTCAGCCTCGTTCGGGATTCGAATCTTC. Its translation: CASSSASFGIRIF.